A single sample is the source of the 30 T cell receptor beta chains below, sequenced in a study of human T cells and chemical hapten exposure. Sample time point: pre-sensitization, week 0. Sample treatment: therapeutic diphenylcyclopropenone sensitization with weekly scalp DPC. TCRdb itself ran the RACE reads through MiXCR, one entry per CDR3 protein. The data contain 300,000 to 450,000 distinct CDR3 sequences, approximately 5.1% of them singletons. Specimen: whole blood, collected in connection with sensitization to the hapten diphenylcyclopropenone (DPC). These receptors originate from a woman aged 45-65 years with alopecia areata. Some clones in this sample may be carry-over from other donors' samples.

This chain uses TRBV10-3 with TRBJ1-6; D remains unclear. Germline values: CDR1 ENHRY, CDR2 SYGVKD. The germline V and J ends were trimmed by 5 bases and 7 bases, with 12 bases remaining between them. This CDR3 comprises 14 residues. CDR3 region: CAISLSDGNSPLHF. The DNA of the CDR3 is TGTGCCATCAGTCTGTCGGACGGGAATTCACCCCTCCACTTT.

This clonotype was seen ten or more times. The chain couples TRBV12-3 or TRBV12-4 to TRBJ1-2, with D possibly matching TRBD1 (5 bases). With 2 bases removed from V and 4 bases from J, the gap between germline ends came to 11 bases. The CDR3 has 14 residues. The CDR3 loop reads CASSLSGGVYGYTF. DNA for the CDR3: TGTGCCAGCAGTTTATCCGGGGGTGTCTATGGCTACACCTTC.

The V gene is TRBV3-1, the J gene TRBJ1-5; D uncertain. V lost 4 bases to trimming and J lost 3 bases, with 7 bases between them. CDR1 is LGHDT, CDR2 YNNKEL, per germline (reference sequence). The CDR3 consists of 13 residues. The chain's CDR3 is CASSRRDNQPQHF. Here the CDR3 DNA reads TGTGCCAGCAGCCGCCGGGACAATCAGCCCCAGCATTTT.

This clonotype turned up a few times. The chain recombines TRBV12-3 or TRBV12-4 with TRBJ1-1; D is perhaps TRBD1 (6 bases). The CDR3 length is 14 residues. V gave up 7 bases and J gave up 1 base, with 13 bases separating them. CDR3 coding DNA: TGTGCCAGCAAGGTACAGGGCTGGAACACTGAAGCTTTCTTT. This encodes CASKVQGWNTEAFF.

This clonotype has at least ten counts. V usage is TRBV5-8 and J usage is TRBJ2-2; D may match TRBD1 or TRBD2 (5 bases each). The CDR3 covers 13 residues. Germline-derived CDR1 and CDR2 are SGHTS and YDEGEE. V was pared by 5 bases and J by 12 bases, with 17 bases between. The CDR3 DNA follows: TGTGCCAGCAGTTCAGGGACGGTAGTGCAGCTGTTTTTT. Residues: CASSSGTVVQLFF.

This clonotype was detected a few times. The chain is built from TRBV6-5 and TRBJ1-1, with D uncertain. CDR3 size: 13 residues. The V gene lost 7 bases and the J gene lost 1 base, with 10 bases spanning the gap. CDR1 and CDR2 (germline): MNHEY, SVGAGI. The CDR3 loop is CASTSTRNTEAFF. CDR3 nucleotide sequence: TGTGCCAGCACCTCGACCCGGAACACTGAAGCTTTCTTT.

This chain connects TRBV2 to TRBJ2-5, with 7 bases matching TRBD1. The CDR3 runs 14 residues. Germline V lookup: CDR1 SNHLY, CDR2 FYNNEI. Trimming cost V 4 bases and J 1 base; bases outside gene matches: 3. The CDR3 DNA follows: TGTGCCAGCAGTGCCTGGGACAGCCAAGAGACCCAGTACTTC. Translation gives CASSAWDSQETQYF.

This chain links TRBV7-9 with TRBJ1-5; TRBD1 matches 7 bases. The CDR3 is made up of 13 amino acids. Trimming at V came to 6 bases and at J to 7 bases, leaving 6 bases not matched to a gene. Germline assignment: CDR1 SEHNR and CDR2 FQNEAQ (reference sequence). CDR3 amino acids: CASSSTGEQPQHF. CDR3 bases: TGTGCCAGCAGTTCCACAGGGGAACAGCCCCAGCATTTT.

This clonotype appeared many times. The chain combines TRBV14 with TRBJ2-7, with D possibly TRBD1 on 5 matching bases. V was clipped by 4 bases and J by 4 bases, with 14 bases between them. Looked up from germline, CDR1 is SGHDN and CDR2 is FVKESK. This CDR3 has 14 residues. The CDR3 loop is CASSPEQGFYEQYF. The CDR3 DNA reads as TGTGCCAGCAGCCCAGAGCAGGGATTTTACGAGCAGTACTTC.

This clonotype has ten or more counts. The chain combines TRBV11-2 with TRBJ1-6; D is unclear. Germline-derived CDR1 and CDR2 are SGHAT and FQNNGV. V was pared by 0 bases and J by 6 bases, with 9 bases between. The CDR3 runs 15 residues. This CDR3 reads CASSLDPGSNSPLHF. The CDR3 nucleotides read TGTGCCAGCAGCTTAGATCCGGGCAGTAATTCACCCCTCCACTTT. Using reference TRBV11-2 and TRBJ1-6 for the parts outside the CDR3, the full variable domain is EAGVAQSPRYKIIEKRQSVAFWCNPISGHATLYWYQQILGQGPKLLIQFQNNGVVDDSQLPKDRFSAERLKGVDSTLKIQPAKLEDSAVYLCASSLDPGSNSPLHFGNGTRLTVT.

This clonotype was counted between two and nine times. The V and J genes are TRBV4-1 and TRBJ2-5, with a possible D match to TRBD2 (6 bases). Trimming removed 4 bases at V and 3 bases at J, with 15 bases between. The V gene's germline CDR1 is MGHRA and CDR2 YSYEKL. This CDR3 has 15 amino acids. CDR3 sequence reads: CASSLVEGPEETQYF. DNA of the CDR3: TGCGCCAGCAGCCTCGTGGAGGGGCCAGAAGAGACCCAGTACTTC.

This clonotype was observed many times. The rearrangement links TRBV6-5 to TRBJ1-2; D gene uncertain. The germline CDR1 and CDR2 sequences are MNHEY and SVGAGI. Trimming took off 0 bases at V and 10 bases at J, with 15 bases between the two ends. This CDR3 is built from 14 residues. The CDR3 coding sequence is TGTGCCAGCAGTTACTCCGTGGACCCTAGCGCCTACACCTTC. This encodes CASSYSVDPSAYTF.

V is TRBV18 and J is TRBJ1-2; TRBD1 aligns across 10 bases. CDR1 and CDR2 from the germline V gene are KGHSH and LQKENI. The CDR3 spans 17 residues. The V gene end was trimmed by 2 bases and the J gene end by 1 base; junction bases not matched to a gene: 7. The CDR3, as DNA: TGTGCCAGCTCACCAAAGGGACAGGGGCTTCTTAACTATGGCTACACCTTC. Translation: CASSPKGQGLLNYGYTF. The complete variable domain, with remaining parts taken from reference TRBV18 and TRBJ1-2, reads NAGVMQNPRHLVRRRGQEARLRCSPMKGHSHVYWYRQLPEEGLKFMVYLQKENIIDESGMPKERFSAEFPKEGPSILRIQQVVRGDSAAYFCASSPKGQGLLNYGYTFGSGTRLTVV.

This clonotype occurred many times. The chain has TRBV12-3 or TRBV12-4 and TRBJ1-1; D gene uncertain. V lost 6 bases to trimming and J lost 1 base, with 9 bases between them. CDR3 length: 13 amino acids. The CDR3 region has the DNA TGTGCCAGCAGGTGGACCGAGAACACTGAAGCTTTCTTT. This translates into CASRWTENTEAFF.

This clonotype was seen at least ten times. This chain joins TRBV28 and TRBJ2-1; D is uncertain. The CDR3 runs 11 residues. Germline assignment: CDR1 MDHEN and CDR2 SYDVKM. V was pared by 6 bases and J by 4 bases, with 4 bases between. CDR3: CASRGYNEQFF. CDR3 sequence (DNA): TGTGCCAGCAGGGGGTACAATGAGCAGTTCTTC. Supplemented by reference TRBV28 and TRBJ2-1, the full variable domain reads DVKVTQSSRYLVKRTGEKVFLECVQDMDHENMFWYRQDPGLGLRLIYFSYDVKMKEKGDIPEGYSVSREKKERFSLILESASTNQTSMYLCASRGYNEQFFGPGTRLTVL.

This clonotype was detected only a few times. This chain connects TRBV28 to TRBJ1-4; D unresolved. Trimming removed 4 bases at V and 8 bases at J, with 14 bases between. This CDR3 contains 14 residues. Germline V gives CDR1 MDHEN, CDR2 SYDVKM. CDR3 sequence: CASSSDWIIEKLFF. The CDR3 coding sequence is TGTGCCAGCAGTTCGGACTGGATAATCGAAAAACTGTTTTTT.

This clonotype showed up just a few times. The chain has TRBV4-1 and TRBJ2-2, with TRBD2 identical over 9 bases. V was clipped by 0 bases and J by 2 bases; unmatched bases: 7. This CDR3 has 18 residues. Germline assignment: CDR1 MGHRA and CDR2 YSYEKL. CDR3 nucleotide sequence: TGCGCCAGCAGCCAAGATGGGAGACTAGCGGCAAACACCGGGGAGCTGTTTTTT. This encodes CASSQDGRLAANTGELFF.

At least ten counts were recorded for this clonotype. Here the CDR3 DNA reads TGCGCCAGCAGCTTCTCAACTAATGAAAAACTGTTTTTT. This gives the protein CASSFSTNEKLFF. The chain carries TRBV5-1 and TRBJ1-4; no clear D. The CDR3 contains 13 residues. Per germline, CDR1 SGHRS and CDR2 YFSETQ. V lost 2 bases and J lost 0, with 2 bases in between.

This clonotype came up many times. V is TRBV14 and J is TRBJ1-1, with a weak D call TRBD1 (5 bases). Per germline, CDR1 SGHDN and CDR2 FVKESK. Deletions cut 3 bases from V and 5 bases from J, with 19 bases between. This CDR3 is built from 16 residues. This chain's CDR3 is CASSHRPGRGRTEAFF. In DNA, the CDR3 is TGTGCCAGCAGCCACCGACCTGGCCGGGGGAGAACTGAAGCTTTCTTT.

This clonotype was seen many times. This rearrangement joins TRBV12-3 or TRBV12-4 to TRBJ1-5; TRBD1 matches 8 bases. The CDR3 is 15 residues long. V shed 2 bases and J 6 bases; nucleotides not matched to a gene: 6. For the CDR3, the DNA is TGTGCCAGCAGTTTAAGCTCAGGGGGCGGTCAGCCCCAGCATTTT. Translated, it gives CASSLSSGGGQPQHF.

J is TRBJ2-7 and V is TRBV28; TRBD1 is a possible D gene (6 bases). The CDR3 runs 16 residues. Trimming took off 7 bases at V and 0 bases at J, with 19 bases between the two ends. CDR1 is MDHEN and CDR2 is SYDVKM in the germline V gene. Here the CDR3 reads CASTPPGHWISYEQYF. The CDR3 nucleotides read TGTGCCAGCACCCCCCCGGGACACTGGATCTCCTACGAGCAGTACTTC. The full variable domain, rest sourced from reference TRBV28 and TRBJ2-7, is DVKVTQSSRYLVKRTGEKVFLECVQDMDHENMFWYRQDPGLGLRLIYFSYDVKMKEKGDIPEGYSVSREKKERFSLILESASTNQTSMYLCASTPPGHWISYEQYFGPGTRLTVT.

At least ten counts were recorded for this clonotype. The chain has TRBV20-1 and TRBJ2-7; D assignment may be TRBD1 or TRBD2 (6 bases each). The CDR3 extends over 17 amino acids. Trimming cost V 2 bases and J 12 bases, with 32 bases left between them. Germline loops: CDR1 DFQATT, CDR2 SNEGSKA (reference sequence). CDR3 sequence: CSARPPNRTKGGLLWYF. CDR3 nucleotide sequence: TGCAGTGCTAGACCCCCCAACAGGACTAAAGGGGGGTTATTATGGTACTTC.

This clonotype was counted many times. The chain has TRBV7-2 and TRBJ1-6; D not resolved. CDR3 size: 13 residues. The V and J ends lost 3 bases and 12 bases respectively, with 12 bases between them. Germline values: CDR1 SGHTA, CDR2 FQGNSA. CDR3 sequence: CASSLADSLPLHF. The CDR3 nucleotides are TGTGCCAGCAGCTTGGCAGATTCTTTACCCCTCCACTTT.

The rearrangement joins TRBV20-1 to TRBJ2-3; 11 positions agree with TRBD2. Germline V gene data show CDR1 as DFQATT and CDR2 as SNEGSKA (reference sequence). This CDR3 is 16 amino acids long. The trim removed 1 base at V and 2 bases at J, leaving 5 bases unmatched. Here the CDR3 DNA reads TGCAGTGCTAGAGCGACTAGCGGGGACCTCACAGATACGCAGTATTTT. Its translation: CSARATSGDLTDTQYF.

This clonotype was observed at least ten times. V is TRBV27 and J is TRBJ2-1, with 12 bases identical to TRBD2. CDR3 length equals 15 residues. Per the germline V gene, CDR1 is MNHEY and CDR2 is SMNVEV (reference sequence). The trim removed 2 bases at V and 9 bases at J, leaving 5 bases unmatched. The CDR3 here is CASSLVLAGGSEQFF. The CDR3 DNA sequence: TGTGCCAGCAGTTTAGTGCTAGCGGGAGGGAGTGAGCAGTTCTTC.

As to this clonotype: This could be a read error, since a much larger clone is one nucleotide away. The V call is TRBV27, the J call TRBJ2-3; tentatively, D is TRBD1 (5 bases). The CDR3 is made up of 14 amino acids. CDR1 is MNHEY, CDR2 SMNVEV, per germline (reference sequence). DNA for the CDR3: TGTGCCAGCAGCACTGCGTGGGGCACAGATGCGCAGTATTTT. It encodes CASSTAWGTDAQYF.

This clonotype was counted between two and nine times. The gene calls are TRBV12-3 or TRBV12-4 and TRBJ1-2; tentatively, D is TRBD1 (5 bases). The CDR3 covers 14 residues. V lost 6 bases and J lost 6, with 17 bases in between. The CDR3 nucleotides read TGTGCCAGCAGGCGCCGGGACCCAACGGATGGCTACACCTTC. It encodes CASRRRDPTDGYTF.

This clonotype was seen repeatedly, ten times or more. The J gene is TRBJ2-3, the V gene TRBV5-1; 8 nucleotides agree with TRBD2. The CDR3 has 15 residues. Germline CDR1 is SGHRS and CDR2 is YFSETQ. The V gene end was trimmed by 2 bases and the J gene end by 5 bases; junction bases not matched to a gene: 7. In nucleotides, the CDR3 is TGCGCCAGCAGCTTCAGCGGGAGCGAAGGAGATACGCAGTATTTT. It specifies CASSFSGSEGDTQYF.

This clonotype has a count of ten or more. The chain combines TRBV7-2 with TRBJ1-1, with D perhaps matching TRBD1 (5 bases). CDR1 and CDR2 (germline): SGHTA, FQGNSA. The V gene lost 5 bases and the J gene lost 5 bases, with 21 bases spanning the gap. The CDR3 length is 16 residues. The CDR3 sequence is CASSTLQGEARTEAFF. CDR3 in DNA: TGTGCCAGCAGCACACTCCAGGGTGAAGCTCGGACTGAAGCTTTCTTT.

V usage is TRBV2 and J usage is TRBJ1-5, with 7 nucleotides matching TRBD1. The CDR3 is 13 residues long. Trimming cost V 6 bases and J 5 bases; bases outside gene matches: 4. CDR1 is SNHLY and CDR2 is FYNNEI in the germline V gene. CDR3 amino acids: CASSTQGYQPQHF. The CDR3 nucleotides are TGTGCCAGCAGCACACAGGGGTATCAGCCCCAGCATTTT.